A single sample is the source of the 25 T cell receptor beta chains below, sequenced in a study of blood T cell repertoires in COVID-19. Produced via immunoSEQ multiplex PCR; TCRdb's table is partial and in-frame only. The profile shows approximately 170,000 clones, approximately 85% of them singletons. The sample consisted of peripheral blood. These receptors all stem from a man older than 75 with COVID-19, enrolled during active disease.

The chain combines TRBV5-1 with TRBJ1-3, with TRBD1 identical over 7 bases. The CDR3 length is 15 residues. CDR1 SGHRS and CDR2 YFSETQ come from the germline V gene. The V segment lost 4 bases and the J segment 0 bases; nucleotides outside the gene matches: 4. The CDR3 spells CASSATGNSGNTIYF. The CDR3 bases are TGCGCCAGCAGCGCGACAGGGAACTCTGGAAACACCATATATTTT.

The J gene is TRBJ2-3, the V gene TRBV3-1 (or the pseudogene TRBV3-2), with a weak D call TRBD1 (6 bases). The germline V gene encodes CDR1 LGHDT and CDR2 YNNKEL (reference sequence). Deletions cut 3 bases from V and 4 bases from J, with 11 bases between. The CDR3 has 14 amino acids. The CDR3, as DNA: TGTGCCAGCAGCCACAGGGGAGTGGCAGATACGCAGTATTTT. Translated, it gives CASSHRGVADTQYF.

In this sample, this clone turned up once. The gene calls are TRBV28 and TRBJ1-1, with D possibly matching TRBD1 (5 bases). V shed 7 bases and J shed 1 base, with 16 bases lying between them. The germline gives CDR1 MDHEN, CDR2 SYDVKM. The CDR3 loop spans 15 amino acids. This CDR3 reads CASTLRPQGNTEAFF. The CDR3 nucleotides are TGTGCCAGCACCCTCAGGCCCCAGGGGAACACTGAAGCTTTCTTT.

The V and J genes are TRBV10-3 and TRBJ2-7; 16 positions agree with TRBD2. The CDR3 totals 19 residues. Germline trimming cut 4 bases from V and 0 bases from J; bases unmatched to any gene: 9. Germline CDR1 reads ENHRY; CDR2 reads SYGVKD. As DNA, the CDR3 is TGTGCCATCAGTGGGGTTCTGGGACTAGCGGGGGGGAGCTCCTACGAGCAGTACTTC. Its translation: CAISGVLGLAGGSSYEQYF.

The CDR3 DNA is TGTGCCAGCAGCCAAGATACCCCCGGGGGACAGGGCGCAGATACGCAGTATTTT. Its protein product is CASSQDTPGGQGADTQYF. This chain links TRBV3-1 (or the pseudogene TRBV3-2) with TRBJ2-3, with 9 bases fitting TRBD1. The CDR3 contains 18 residues. The germline CDR1 and CDR2 sequences are LGHDT and YNNKEL (reference sequence). V trimming: 0 bases; J trimming: 4 bases; junction bases outside the gene matches: 11.

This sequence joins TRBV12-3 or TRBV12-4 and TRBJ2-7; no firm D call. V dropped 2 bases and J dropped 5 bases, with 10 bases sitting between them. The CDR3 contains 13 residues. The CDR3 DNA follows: TGTGCCAGCAGTTTATCAGGCAGAGACGAGCAGTACTTC. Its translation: CASSLSGRDEQYF.

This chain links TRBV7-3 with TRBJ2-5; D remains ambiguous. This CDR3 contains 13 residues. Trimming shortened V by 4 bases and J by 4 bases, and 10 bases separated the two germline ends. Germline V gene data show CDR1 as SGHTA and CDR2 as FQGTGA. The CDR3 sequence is CASSSDMGETQYF. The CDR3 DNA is TGTGCCAGCAGCTCCGACATGGGAGAGACCCAGTACTTC.

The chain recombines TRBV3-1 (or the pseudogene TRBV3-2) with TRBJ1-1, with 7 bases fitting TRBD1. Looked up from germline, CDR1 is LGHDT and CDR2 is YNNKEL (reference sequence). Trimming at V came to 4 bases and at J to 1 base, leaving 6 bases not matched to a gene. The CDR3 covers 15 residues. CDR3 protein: CASSLQGPKNTEAFF. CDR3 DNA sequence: TGTGCCAGCAGCCTACAGGGGCCGAAGAACACTGAAGCTTTCTTT.

This CDR3 is CASSERATAGYGYTF. As DNA, the CDR3 is TGTGCCAGCAGTGAAAGGGCCACGGCGGGCTATGGCTACACCTTC. This chain links TRBV2 with TRBJ1-2; no clear D gene. Trimming removed 2 bases from V and 4 bases from J, with 14 bases in between. This CDR3 is built from 15 residues. Per the germline V gene, CDR1 is SNHLY and CDR2 is FYNNEI.

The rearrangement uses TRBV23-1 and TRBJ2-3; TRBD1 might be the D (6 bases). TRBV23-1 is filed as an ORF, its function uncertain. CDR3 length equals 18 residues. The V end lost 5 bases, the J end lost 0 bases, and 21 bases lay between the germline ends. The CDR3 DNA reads TGCGCCAGCAGTTCCCCCTGCCAGGGGCAAACTAGCACAGATACGCAGTATTTT. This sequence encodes CASSSPCQGQTSTDTQYF.

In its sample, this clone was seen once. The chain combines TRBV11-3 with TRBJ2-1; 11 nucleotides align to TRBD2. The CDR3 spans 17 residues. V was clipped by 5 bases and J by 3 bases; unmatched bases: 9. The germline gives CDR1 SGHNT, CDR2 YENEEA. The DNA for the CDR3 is TGTGCCAGCAGCCATCTCCTAGCGGGGGGTCTCTACAATGAGCAGTTCTTC. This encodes CASSHLLAGGLYNEQFF.

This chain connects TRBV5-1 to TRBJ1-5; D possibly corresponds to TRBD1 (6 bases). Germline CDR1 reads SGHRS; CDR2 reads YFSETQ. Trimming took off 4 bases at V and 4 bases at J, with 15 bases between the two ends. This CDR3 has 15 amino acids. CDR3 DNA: TGCGCCAGCAGCACGGGGGGCCAAGAGAATCAGCCCCAGCATTTT. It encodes CASSTGGQENQPQHF. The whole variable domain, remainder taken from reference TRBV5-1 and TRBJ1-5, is KAGVTQTPRYLIKTRGQQVTLSCSPISGHRSVSWYQQTPGQGLQFLFEYFSETQRNKGNFPGRFSGRQFSNSRSEMNVSTLELGDSALYLCASSTGGQENQPQHFGDGTRLSIL.

In nucleotides, the CDR3 is TGTGCCACCAGCACCCAGGTTCTCCAACCCTATGGCTACACCTTC. It is translated as CATSTQVLQPYGYTF. V gene TRBV15 combines with J gene TRBJ1-2; D is undetermined. The germline V and J ends were trimmed by 4 bases and 4 bases, with 16 bases remaining between them. CDR1 and CDR2 from the germline V gene are LNHNV and YYDKDF (reference sequence). The CDR3 is 15 amino acids.

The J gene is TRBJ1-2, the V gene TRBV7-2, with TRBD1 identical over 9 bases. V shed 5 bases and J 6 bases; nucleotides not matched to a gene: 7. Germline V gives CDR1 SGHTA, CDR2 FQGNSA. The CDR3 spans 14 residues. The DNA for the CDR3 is TGTGCCAGCAGCCCCAGGACAGGGGATCATGGCTACACCTTC. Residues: CASSPRTGDHGYTF.

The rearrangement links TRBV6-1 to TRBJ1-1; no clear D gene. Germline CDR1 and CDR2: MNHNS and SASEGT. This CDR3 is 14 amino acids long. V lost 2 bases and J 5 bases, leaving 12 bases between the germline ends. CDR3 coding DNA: TGTGCCAGCAGTGAATTGTTGGCGCGGACTGAAGCTTTCTTT. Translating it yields CASSELLARTEAFF.

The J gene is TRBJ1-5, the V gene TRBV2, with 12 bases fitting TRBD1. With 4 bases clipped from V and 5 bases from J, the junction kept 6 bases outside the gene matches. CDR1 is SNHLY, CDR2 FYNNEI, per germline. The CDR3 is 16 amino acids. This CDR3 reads CASSGMGTGGHQPQHF. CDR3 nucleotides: TGTGCCAGCAGTGGGATGGGGACAGGGGGCCATCAGCCCCAGCATTTT.

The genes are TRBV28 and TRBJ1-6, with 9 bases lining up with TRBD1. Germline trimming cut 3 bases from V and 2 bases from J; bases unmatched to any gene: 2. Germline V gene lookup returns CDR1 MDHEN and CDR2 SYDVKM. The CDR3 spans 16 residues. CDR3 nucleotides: TGTGCCAGCAGTTTGGGACAGGGAACCTATAATTCACCCCTCCACTTT. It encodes CASSLGQGTYNSPLHF.

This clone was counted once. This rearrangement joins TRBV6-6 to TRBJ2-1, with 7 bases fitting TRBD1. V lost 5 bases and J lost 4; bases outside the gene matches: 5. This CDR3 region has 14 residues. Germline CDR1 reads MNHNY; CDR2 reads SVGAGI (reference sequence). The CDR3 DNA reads TGTGCCAGCAGTGCCGGGGACAGATACAATGAGCAGTTCTTC. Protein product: CASSAGDRYNEQFF.

The CDR3 nucleotides are TGTGCCAGCAGCTTTCAGGGTTCCCAAGAGACCCAGTACTTC. It codes for CASSFQGSQETQYF. The chain has TRBV7-9 and TRBJ2-5, with D perhaps TRBD1 (5 bases). V was trimmed by 3 bases and J by 1 base, leaving 9 bases between them. CDR3 length equals 14 residues. From germline, CDR1 is SEHNR and CDR2 FQNEAQ (reference sequence).

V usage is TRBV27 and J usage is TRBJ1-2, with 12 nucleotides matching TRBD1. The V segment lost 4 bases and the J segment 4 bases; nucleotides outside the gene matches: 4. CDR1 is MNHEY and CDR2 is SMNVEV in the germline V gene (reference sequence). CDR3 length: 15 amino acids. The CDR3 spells CASSSPGQGAYGYTF. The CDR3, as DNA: TGTGCCAGCAGTTCACCGGGACAGGGGGCCTATGGCTACACCTTC.

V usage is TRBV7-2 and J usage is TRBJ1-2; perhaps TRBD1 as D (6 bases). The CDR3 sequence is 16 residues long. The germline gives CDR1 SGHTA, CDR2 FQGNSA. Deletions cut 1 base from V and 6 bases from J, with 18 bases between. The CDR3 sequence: CASSLDESLGAHGYTF. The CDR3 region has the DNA TGTGCCAGCAGCTTAGACGAAAGTTTGGGGGCCCATGGCTACACCTTC.

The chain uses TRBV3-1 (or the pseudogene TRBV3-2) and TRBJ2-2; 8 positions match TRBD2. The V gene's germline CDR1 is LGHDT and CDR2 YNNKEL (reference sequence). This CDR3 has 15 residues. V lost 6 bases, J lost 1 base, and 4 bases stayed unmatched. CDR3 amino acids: CASRPAGGNTGELFF. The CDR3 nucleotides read TGTGCCAGCAGACCTGCGGGGGGGAACACCGGGGAGCTGTTTTTT.

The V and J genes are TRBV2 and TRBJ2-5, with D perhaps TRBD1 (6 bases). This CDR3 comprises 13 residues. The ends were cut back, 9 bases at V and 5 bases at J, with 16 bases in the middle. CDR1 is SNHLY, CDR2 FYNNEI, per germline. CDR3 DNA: TGTGCCAGAGCGACAGGAAAGGGGGAGACCCAGTACTTC. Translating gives CARATGKGETQYF.

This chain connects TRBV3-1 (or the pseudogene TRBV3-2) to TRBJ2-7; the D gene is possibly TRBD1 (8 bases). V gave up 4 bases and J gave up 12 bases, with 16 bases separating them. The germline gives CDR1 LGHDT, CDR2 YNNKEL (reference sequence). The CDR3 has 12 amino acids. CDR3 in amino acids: CASSPGQGGGYF. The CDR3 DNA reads TGTGCCAGCAGCCCAGGACAGGGCGGGGGGTACTTC.

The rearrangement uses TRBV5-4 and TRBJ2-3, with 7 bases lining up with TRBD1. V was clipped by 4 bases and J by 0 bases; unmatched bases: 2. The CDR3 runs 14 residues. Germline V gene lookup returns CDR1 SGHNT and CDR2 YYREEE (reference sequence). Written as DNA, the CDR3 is TGTGCCAGCAGCCCGACAGGGAGCACAGATACGCAGTATTTT. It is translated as CASSPTGSTDTQYF.